This paragraph covers one T cell receptor beta chain sequence. Its antigen is unidentified. All of the isolated RNA was reverse transcribed, so expressed TCRB transcripts were sequenced. About 3.6 million reads were obtained on average from naive, central memory and regulatory T cell samples. Sequenced by immunoSEQ multiplex PCR; TCRdb stores in-frame clones only, minus some. The sample has some 300,000 clones, approximately 8.1% seen once. This record belongs to a study of beta chain features in type 1 diabetes. The ends were cut back, 4 bases at V and 4 bases at J, with 14 bases in the middle. The CDR3 consists of 15 residues. Per germline, CDR1 MDHEN and CDR2 SYDVKM. General study results and limits: Shorter TCRB CDR3s, moderately but significantly so, marked every one of the four CD4+ subsets in Type 1 diabetes patients. HLA effects on TCRB rearrangement stayed unresolved here.

Sequenced input: central memory CD4+ T cells from blood. This clonotype was sampled from a woman aged 18 to 35 in good health. This chain joins TRBV28 and TRBJ1-5; D is unresolved. The CDR3 is CASSSMWVRNQPQHF. The DNA of the CDR3 is TGTGCCAGCAGTTCCATGTGGGTGCGGAATCAGCCCCAGCATTTT.